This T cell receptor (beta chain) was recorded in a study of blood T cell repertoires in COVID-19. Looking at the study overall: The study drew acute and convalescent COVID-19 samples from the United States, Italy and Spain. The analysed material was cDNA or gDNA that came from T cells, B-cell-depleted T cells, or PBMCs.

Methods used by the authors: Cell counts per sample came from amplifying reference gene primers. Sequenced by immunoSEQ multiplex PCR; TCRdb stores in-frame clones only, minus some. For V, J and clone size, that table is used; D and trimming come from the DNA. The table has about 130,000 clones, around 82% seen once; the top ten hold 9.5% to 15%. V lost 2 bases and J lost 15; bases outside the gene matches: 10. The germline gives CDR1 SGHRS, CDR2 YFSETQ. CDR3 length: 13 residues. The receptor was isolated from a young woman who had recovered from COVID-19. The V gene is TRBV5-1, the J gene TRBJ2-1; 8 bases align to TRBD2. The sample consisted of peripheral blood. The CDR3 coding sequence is TGCGCCAGCAGCTTTACGCCGGGACTAGAGGTGTTCTTC. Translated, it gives CASSFTPGLEVFF.